This passage covers 11 T cell receptor beta chains from one sample sequenced in a study of neoadjuvant nivolumab and ipilimumab in lung cancer. Assay: immunoSEQ multiplex PCR; the TCRdb copy retains only in-frame clones and omits some. The top ten clones hold about 3.3% of a sample with about 10,000 clones, roughly four fifths of them seen once. Source: peripheral blood, taken before neoadjuvant nivolumab, alone or with ipilimumab. These receptors all come from an adult with non-small cell lung cancer.

This clone was picked up one time. This chain uses TRBV5-1 with TRBJ2-2; 11 nucleotides align to TRBD2. V lost 6 bases to trimming and J lost 6 bases; unmatched junction nucleotides: 10. CDR1 SGHRS and CDR2 YFSETQ come from the germline V gene. This CDR3 comprises 16 residues. CDR3 bases: TGCGCCAGCACCCTCGTAGCGGGAGGGCCCGCCGGGGAGCTGTTTTTT. Protein product: CASTLVAGGPAGELFF.

V is TRBV7-3 and J is TRBJ2-2; D uncertain. CDR3 length: 14 residues. Germline assignment: CDR1 SGHTA and CDR2 FQGTGA. With 3 bases removed from V and 0 bases from J, the gap between germline ends came to 5 bases. The CDR3 region is CASSLGSNTGELFF. CDR3 sequence (DNA): TGTGCCAGCAGCTTGGGTTCGAACACCGGGGAGCTGTTTTTT.

In its sample, this clone was seen a few times. The gene calls are TRBV5-6 and TRBJ2-7; D may be TRBD1 (6 bases). The CDR3 totals 12 residues. CDR1 is SGHDT, CDR2 YYEEEE, per germline. The V and J ends lost 3 bases and 4 bases respectively, with 8 bases between them. CDR3 residues: CASSSQGYEQYF. DNA of the CDR3: TGTGCCAGCAGCTCACAGGGATACGAGCAGTACTTC.

This chain joins TRBV5-4 and TRBJ2-7; D gene ambiguous. CDR3 length: 13 amino acids. Trimming took off 0 bases at V and 7 bases at J, with 11 bases between the two ends. Germline lookup yields CDR1 SGHNT and CDR2 YYREEE (reference sequence). CDR3 nucleotides: TGTGCCAGCAGCTTGGCCCCGTTGGGGGAGCAGTACTTC. Translation gives CASSLAPLGEQYF.

J is TRBJ1-1 and V is TRBV27; perhaps TRBD1 as D (6 bases). Trimming removed 2 bases from V and 10 bases from J, with 17 bases in between. Germline V gives CDR1 MNHEY, CDR2 SMNVEV (reference sequence). This CDR3 has 14 amino acids. Written as DNA, the CDR3 is TGTGCCAGCAGTTTAAGGGGTACGACAGGTCGAGCTTTCTTT. Protein product: CASSLRGTTGRAFF.

The CDR3 DNA is TGTGCCAGCAGCTTGGCTCTCAGGGATCAGCCCCAGCATTTT. Translation gives CASSLALRDQPQHF. V gene TRBV5-6 combines with J gene TRBJ1-5, with D perhaps matching TRBD1 (5 bases). CDR3 length: 14 residues. Germline assignment: CDR1 SGHDT and CDR2 YYEEEE. Trimming removed 0 bases at V and 5 bases at J, with 9 bases between.

The chain couples TRBV6-6 to TRBJ2-7, with a possible D match to TRBD1 (6 bases). The germline CDR1 and CDR2 sequences are MNHNY and SVGAGI (reference sequence). Between the trimmed V and J ends, which lost 2 bases and 0 bases, there was a span of 8 bases. The CDR3 is 14 amino acids. As DNA, the CDR3 is TGTGCCAGCAGTTACCAGGGGTCCTCCTACGAGCAGTACTTC. As protein: CASSYQGSSYEQYF.

The rearrangement joins TRBV14 to TRBJ2-5; no reliable D call. CDR1 is SGHDN, CDR2 FVKESK, per germline. Deletions cut 4 bases from V and 5 bases from J, with 14 bases between. The CDR3 contains 14 residues. The CDR3 DNA is TGTGCCAGCAGCCCCCTGGGAAGTAAGGAGACCCAGTACTTC. Protein sequence: CASSPLGSKETQYF.

V gene TRBV2 combines with J gene TRBJ2-1, with a possible D match to TRBD1 (6 bases). The germline V gene encodes CDR1 SNHLY and CDR2 FYNNEI. The CDR3 has 14 amino acids. The V and J ends lost 5 bases and 5 bases respectively, with 13 bases between them. The CDR3 here is CASSRDTQDNEQFF. In nucleotides, the CDR3 is TGTGCCAGCAGTCGGGACACCCAAGACAATGAGCAGTTCTTC.

The chain has TRBV2 and TRBJ2-4; D unclear. The CDR3 runs to 13 residues. Germline V lookup: CDR1 SNHLY, CDR2 FYNNEI. Trimming removed 4 bases at V and 8 bases at J, with 12 bases between. CDR3: CASSVPGGDIQYF. As DNA, the CDR3 is TGTGCCAGCAGTGTGCCGGGCGGAGACATTCAGTACTTC.

The chain joins TRBV7-3 to TRBJ2-5, with TRBD1 matching 8 bases. CDR3 length: 15 amino acids. Germline V gene lookup returns CDR1 SGHTA and CDR2 FQGTGA. After removal of 5 bases from V and 3 bases from J, the junction contained 8 bases not matched to a gene. CDR3 residues: CASSGGTGSKETQYF. The DNA of the CDR3 is TGTGCCAGCAGCGGTGGGACAGGTAGTAAAGAGACCCAGTACTTC.